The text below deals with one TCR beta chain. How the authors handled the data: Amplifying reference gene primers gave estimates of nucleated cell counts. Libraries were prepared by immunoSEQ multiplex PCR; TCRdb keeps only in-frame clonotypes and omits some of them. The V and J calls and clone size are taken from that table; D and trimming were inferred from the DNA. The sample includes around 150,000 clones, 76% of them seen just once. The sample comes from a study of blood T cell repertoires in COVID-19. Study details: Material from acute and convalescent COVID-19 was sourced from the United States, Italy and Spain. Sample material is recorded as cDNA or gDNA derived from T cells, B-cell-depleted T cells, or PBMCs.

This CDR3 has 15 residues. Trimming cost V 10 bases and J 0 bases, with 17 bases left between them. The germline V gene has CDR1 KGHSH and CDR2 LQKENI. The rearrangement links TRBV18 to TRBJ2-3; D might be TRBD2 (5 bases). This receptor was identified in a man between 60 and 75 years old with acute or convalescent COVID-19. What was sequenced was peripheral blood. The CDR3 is CATAVEGLSTDTQYF. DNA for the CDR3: TGTGCCACGGCAGTAGAGGGCCTAAGCACAGATACGCAGTATTTT.